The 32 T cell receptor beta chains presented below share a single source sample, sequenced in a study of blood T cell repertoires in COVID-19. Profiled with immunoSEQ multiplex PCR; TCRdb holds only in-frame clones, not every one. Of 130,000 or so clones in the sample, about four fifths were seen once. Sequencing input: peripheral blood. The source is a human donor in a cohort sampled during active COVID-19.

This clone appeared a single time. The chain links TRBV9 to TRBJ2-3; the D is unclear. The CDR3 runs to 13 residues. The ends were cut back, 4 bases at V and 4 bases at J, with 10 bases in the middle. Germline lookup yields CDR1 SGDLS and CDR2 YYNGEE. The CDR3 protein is CASSPKLPDTQYF. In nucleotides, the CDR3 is TGTGCCAGCAGCCCCAAACTCCCAGATACGCAGTATTTT.

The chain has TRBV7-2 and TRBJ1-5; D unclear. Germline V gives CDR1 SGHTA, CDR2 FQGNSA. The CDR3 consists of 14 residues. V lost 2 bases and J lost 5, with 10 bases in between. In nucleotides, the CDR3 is TGTGCCAGCAGCTTAATCCGGGTAGATCAGCCCCAGCATTTT. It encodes CASSLIRVDQPQHF.

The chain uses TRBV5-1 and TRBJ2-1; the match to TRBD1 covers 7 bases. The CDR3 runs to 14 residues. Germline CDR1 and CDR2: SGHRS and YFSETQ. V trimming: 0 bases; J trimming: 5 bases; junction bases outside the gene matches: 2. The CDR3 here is CASSLAGQNNEQFF. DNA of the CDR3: TGCGCCAGCAGCTTGGCGGGACAGAACAATGAGCAGTTCTTC.

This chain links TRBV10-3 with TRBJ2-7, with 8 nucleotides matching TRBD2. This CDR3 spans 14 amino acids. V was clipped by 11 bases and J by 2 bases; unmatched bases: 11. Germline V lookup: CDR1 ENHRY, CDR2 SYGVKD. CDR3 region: CAAESQRGPYEQYF. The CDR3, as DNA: TGTGCCGCGGAGAGCCAGCGGGGGCCCTACGAGCAGTACTTC.

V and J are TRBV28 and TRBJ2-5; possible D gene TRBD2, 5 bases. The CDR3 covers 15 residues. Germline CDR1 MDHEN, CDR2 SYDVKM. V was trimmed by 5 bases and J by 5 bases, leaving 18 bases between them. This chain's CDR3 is CASSPRPPREETQYF. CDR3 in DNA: TGTGCCAGCAGTCCCCGGCCCCCAAGGGAGGAGACCCAGTACTTC.

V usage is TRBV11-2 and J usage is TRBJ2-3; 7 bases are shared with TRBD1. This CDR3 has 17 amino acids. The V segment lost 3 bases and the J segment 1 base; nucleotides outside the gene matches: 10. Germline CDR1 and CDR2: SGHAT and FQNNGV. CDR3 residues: CASSFSGGTGGTDTQYF. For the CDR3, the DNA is TGTGCCAGCAGCTTTTCGGGTGGTACAGGGGGCACAGATACGCAGTATTTT.

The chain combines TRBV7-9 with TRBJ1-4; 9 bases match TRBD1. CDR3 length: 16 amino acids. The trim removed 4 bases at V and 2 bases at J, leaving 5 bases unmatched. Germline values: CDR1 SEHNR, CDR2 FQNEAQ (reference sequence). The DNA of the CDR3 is TGTGCCAGCAGCTATAGGGGACAGGGTACTAATGAAAAACTGTTTTTT. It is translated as CASSYRGQGTNEKLFF.

CDR3 coding DNA: TGTGCCAGCAGCTTGAGGGACAGGGGGCTGGCTTTCTTT. This gives the protein CASSLRDRGLAFF. This sequence joins TRBV5-6 and TRBJ1-1, with 12 positions matching TRBD1. J was trimmed by 11 bases and V by 1 base; bases with no gene match: 3. The germline gives CDR1 SGHDT, CDR2 YYEEEE. The CDR3 is 13 amino acids.

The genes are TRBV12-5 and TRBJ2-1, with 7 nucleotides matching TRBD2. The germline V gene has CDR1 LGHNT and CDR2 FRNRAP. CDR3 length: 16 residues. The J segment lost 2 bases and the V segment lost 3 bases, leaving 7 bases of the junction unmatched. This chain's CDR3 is CASGFQLGLAYNEQFF. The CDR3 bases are TGTGCTAGTGGTTTCCAACTTGGACTAGCCTACAATGAGCAGTTCTTC.

The CDR3 region is CASSLGQGASTGELFF. The CDR3 region has the DNA TGTGCCAGCAGCTTAGGACAGGGGGCAAGCACCGGGGAGCTGTTTTTT. This sequence joins TRBV7-6 and TRBJ2-2, with TRBD1 matching over 10 bases. CDR1 and CDR2 (germline): SGHVS, FNYEAQ. The V segment lost 1 base and the J segment 4 bases; nucleotides outside the gene matches: 3. The CDR3 is 16 amino acids.

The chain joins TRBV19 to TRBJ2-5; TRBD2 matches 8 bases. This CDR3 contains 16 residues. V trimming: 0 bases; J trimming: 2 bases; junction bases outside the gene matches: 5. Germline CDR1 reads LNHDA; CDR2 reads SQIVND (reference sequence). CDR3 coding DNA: TGTGCCAGTAGTATAGATCATGCTAGCGGGCAAGAGACCCAGTACTTC. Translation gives CASSIDHASGQETQYF. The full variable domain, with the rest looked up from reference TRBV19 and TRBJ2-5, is DGGITQSPKYLFRKEGQNVTLSCEQNLNHDAMYWYRQDPGQGLRLIYYSQIVNDFQKGDIAEGYSVSREKKESFPLTVTSAQKNPTAFYLCASSIDHASGQETQYFGPGTRLLVL.

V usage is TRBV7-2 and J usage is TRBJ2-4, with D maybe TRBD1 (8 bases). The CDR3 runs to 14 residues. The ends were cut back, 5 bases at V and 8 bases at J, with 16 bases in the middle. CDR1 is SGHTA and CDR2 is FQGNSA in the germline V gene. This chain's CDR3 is CASSQQGGRDIQYF. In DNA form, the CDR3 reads TGTGCCAGCAGCCAACAGGGGGGGCGGGACATTCAGTACTTC.

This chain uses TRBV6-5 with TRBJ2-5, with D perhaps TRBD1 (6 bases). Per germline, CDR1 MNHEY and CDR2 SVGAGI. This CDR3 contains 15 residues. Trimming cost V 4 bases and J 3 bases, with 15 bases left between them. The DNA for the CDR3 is TGTGCCAGCAGTTCATGGACAGACGGGAAAGAGACCCAGTACTTC. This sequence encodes CASSSWTDGKETQYF.

The CDR3 DNA reads TGTGCCAGCAGTGAATCAGGAGGGATCGAGACCCAGTACTTC. It specifies CASSESGGIETQYF. V is TRBV25-1 and J is TRBJ2-5, with TRBD2 as a possible D gene (6 bases). Germline V gene lookup returns CDR1 MGHDK and CDR2 SYGVNS. This CDR3 has 14 amino acids. V was trimmed by 1 base and J by 5 bases, leaving 11 bases between them.

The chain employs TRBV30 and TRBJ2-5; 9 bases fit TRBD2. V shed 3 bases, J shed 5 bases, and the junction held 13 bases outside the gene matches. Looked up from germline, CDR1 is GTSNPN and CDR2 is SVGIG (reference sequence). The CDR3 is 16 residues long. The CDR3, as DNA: TGTGCCTGGAGCGCCCCGGGCGGGGGGGCCGGTGAGACCCAGTACTTC. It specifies CAWSAPGGGAGETQYF.

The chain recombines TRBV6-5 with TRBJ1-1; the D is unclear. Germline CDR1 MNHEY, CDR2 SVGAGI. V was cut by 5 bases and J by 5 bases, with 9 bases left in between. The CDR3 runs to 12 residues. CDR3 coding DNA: TGTGCCAGCAGTACAAGTCAGACTGAAGCTTTCTTT. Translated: CASSTSQTEAFF.

CDR3 sequence (DNA): TGTGCCAGCAGCTTACCTGCTACCCTTCCGAAGAACACTGAAGCTTTCTTT. It translates to CASSLPATLPKNTEAFF. The V gene is TRBV13, the J gene TRBJ1-1; D call uncertain. V was trimmed by 2 bases and J by 1 base, leaving 17 bases between them. The CDR3 has 17 residues. Germline assignment: CDR1 PRHDT and CDR2 FYEKMQ (reference sequence).

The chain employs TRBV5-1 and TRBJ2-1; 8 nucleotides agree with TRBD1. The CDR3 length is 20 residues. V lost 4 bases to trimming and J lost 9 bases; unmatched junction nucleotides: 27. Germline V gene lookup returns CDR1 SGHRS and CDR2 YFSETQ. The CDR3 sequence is CASSATGTGVFWDMKIEQFF. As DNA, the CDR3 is TGCGCCAGCAGCGCAACCGGGACAGGTGTTTTTTGGGATATGAAGATTGAGCAGTTCTTC. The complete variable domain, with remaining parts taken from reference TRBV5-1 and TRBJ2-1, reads KAGVTQTPRYLIKTRGQQVTLSCSPISGHRSVSWYQQTPGQGLQFLFEYFSETQRNKGNFPGRFSGRQFSNSRSEMNVSTLELGDSALYLCASSATGTGVFWDMKIEQFFGPGTRLTVL.

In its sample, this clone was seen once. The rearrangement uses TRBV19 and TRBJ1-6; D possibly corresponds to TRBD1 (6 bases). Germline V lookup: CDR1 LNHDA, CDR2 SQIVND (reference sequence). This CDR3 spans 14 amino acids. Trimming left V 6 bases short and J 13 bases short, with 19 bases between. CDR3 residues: CASRTTPDSRPLHF. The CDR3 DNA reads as TGTGCCAGTAGGACTACCCCGGACAGTCGGCCCCTCCACTTT.

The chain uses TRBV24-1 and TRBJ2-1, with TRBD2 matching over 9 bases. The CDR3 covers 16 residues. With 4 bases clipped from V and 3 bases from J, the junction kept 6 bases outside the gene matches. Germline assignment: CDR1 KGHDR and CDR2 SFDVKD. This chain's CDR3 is CATSDIAGDNYNEQFF. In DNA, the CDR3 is TGTGCCACCAGTGACATAGCGGGGGATAACTACAATGAGCAGTTCTTC.

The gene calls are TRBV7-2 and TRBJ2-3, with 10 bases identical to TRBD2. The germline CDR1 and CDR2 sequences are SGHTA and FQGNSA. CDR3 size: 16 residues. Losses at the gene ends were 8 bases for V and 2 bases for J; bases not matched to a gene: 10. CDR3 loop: CASEEETSGVTDTQYF. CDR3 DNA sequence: TGTGCCAGCGAGGAGGAAACTAGCGGGGTCACAGATACGCAGTATTTT.

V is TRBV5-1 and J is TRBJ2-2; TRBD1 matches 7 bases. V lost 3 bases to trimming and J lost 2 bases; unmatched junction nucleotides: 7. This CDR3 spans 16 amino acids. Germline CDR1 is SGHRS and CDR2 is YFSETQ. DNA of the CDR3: TGCGCCAGCAGCTCATATAGACAGGGAAACACCGGGGAGCTGTTTTTT. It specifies CASSSYRQGNTGELFF.

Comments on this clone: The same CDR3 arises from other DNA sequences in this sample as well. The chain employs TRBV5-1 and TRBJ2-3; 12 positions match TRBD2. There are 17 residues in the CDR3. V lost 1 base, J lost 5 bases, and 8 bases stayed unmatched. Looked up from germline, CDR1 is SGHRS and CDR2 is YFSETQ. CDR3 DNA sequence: TGCGCCAGCAGCTTGCAACCACTAGCGGGGGGTGAAGATACGCAGTATTTT. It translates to CASSLQPLAGGEDTQYF. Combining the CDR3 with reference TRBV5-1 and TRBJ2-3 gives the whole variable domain KAGVTQTPRYLIKTRGQQVTLSCSPISGHRSVSWYQQTPGQGLQFLFEYFSETQRNKGNFPGRFSGRQFSNSRSEMNVSTLELGDSALYLCASSLQPLAGGEDTQYFGPGTRLTVL.

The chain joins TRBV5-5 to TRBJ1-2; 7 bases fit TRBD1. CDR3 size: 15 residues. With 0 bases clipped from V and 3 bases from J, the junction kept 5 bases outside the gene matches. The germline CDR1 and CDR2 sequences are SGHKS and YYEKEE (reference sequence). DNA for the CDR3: TGTGCCAGCAGCTTGGACATACAGGGGTACTATGGCTACACCTTC. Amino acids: CASSLDIQGYYGYTF.

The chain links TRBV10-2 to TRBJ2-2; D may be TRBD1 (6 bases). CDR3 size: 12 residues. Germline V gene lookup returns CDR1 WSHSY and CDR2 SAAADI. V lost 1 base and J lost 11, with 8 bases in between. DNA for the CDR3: TGCGCCAGCAGTGAGTGGGGGCTCGAGCTGTTTTTT. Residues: CASSEWGLELFF.

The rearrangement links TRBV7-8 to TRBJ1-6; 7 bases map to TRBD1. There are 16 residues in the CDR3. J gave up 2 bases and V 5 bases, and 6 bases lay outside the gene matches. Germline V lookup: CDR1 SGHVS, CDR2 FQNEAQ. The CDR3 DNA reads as TGTGCCAGCAGCCCCAGGGGGACGGCCTATAATTCACCCCTCCACTTT. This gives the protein CASSPRGTAYNSPLHF.

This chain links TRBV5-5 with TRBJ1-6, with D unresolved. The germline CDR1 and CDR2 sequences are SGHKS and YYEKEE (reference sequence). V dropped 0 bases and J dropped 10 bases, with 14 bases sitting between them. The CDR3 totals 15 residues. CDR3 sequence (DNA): TGTGCCAGCAGCTTGGGAGAGGGCGGTTGGTCACCCCTCCACTTT. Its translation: CASSLGEGGWSPLHF. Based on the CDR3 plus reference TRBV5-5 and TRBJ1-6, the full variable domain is DAGVTQSPTHLIKTRGQQVTLRCSPISGHKSVSWYQQVLGQGPQFIFQYYEKEERGRGNFPDRFSARQFPNYSSELNVNALLLGDSALYLCASSLGEGGWSPLHFGNGTRLTVT.

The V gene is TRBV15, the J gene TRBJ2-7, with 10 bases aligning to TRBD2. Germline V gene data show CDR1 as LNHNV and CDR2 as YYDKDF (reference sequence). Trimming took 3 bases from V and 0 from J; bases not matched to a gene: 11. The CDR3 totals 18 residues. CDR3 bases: TGTGCCACCAGCAGTGGCCAGGGGCTAGCGGGGGCCTCCTACGAGCAGTACTTC. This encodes CATSSGQGLAGASYEQYF.

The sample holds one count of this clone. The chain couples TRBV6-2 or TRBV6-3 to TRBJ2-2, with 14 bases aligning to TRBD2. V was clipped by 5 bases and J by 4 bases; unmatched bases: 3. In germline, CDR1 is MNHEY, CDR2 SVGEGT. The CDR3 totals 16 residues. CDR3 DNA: TGTGCCAGCAGTGACGGACTAGCGGGGGGCACCGGGGAGCTGTTTTTT. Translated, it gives CASSDGLAGGTGELFF.

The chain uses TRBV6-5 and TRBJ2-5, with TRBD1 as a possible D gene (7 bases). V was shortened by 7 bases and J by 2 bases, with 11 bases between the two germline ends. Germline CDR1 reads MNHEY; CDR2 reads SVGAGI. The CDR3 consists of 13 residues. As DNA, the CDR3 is TGTGCCAGCACGCGGGACAGACAAGAGACCCAGTACTTC. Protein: CASTRDRQETQYF.

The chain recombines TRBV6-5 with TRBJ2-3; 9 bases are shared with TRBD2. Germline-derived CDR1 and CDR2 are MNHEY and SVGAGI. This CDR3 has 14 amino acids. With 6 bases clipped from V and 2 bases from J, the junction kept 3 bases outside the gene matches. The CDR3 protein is CASSSGGYTDTQYF. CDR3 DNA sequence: TGTGCCAGCAGCAGCGGGGGGTACACAGATACGCAGTATTTT.

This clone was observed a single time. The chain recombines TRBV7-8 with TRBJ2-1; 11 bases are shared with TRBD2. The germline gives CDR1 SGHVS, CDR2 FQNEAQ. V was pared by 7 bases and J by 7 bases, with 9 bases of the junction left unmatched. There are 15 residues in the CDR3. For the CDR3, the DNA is TGTGCCAGCACCAGTAGCGGGGGGGCTAAGAATGAGCAGTTCTTC. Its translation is CASTSSGGAKNEQFF.